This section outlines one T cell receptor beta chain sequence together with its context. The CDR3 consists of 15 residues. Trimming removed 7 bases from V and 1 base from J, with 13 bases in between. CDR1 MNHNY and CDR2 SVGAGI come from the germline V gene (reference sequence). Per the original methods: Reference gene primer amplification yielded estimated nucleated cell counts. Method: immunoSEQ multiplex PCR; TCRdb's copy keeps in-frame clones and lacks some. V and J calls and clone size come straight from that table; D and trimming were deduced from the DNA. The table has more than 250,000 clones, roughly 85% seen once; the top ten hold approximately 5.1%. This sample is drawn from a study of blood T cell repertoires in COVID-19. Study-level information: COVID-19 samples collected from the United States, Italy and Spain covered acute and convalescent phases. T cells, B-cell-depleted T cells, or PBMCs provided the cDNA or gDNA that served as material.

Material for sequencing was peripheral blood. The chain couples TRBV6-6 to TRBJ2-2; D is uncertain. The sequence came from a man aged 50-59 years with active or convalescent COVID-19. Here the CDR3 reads CASTPLGLNTGELFF. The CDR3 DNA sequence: TGTGCCAGCACGCCACTTGGTTTGAACACCGGGGAGCTGTTTTTT.